The rows below give T cell receptor beta chains drawn from one sample of a study of blood T cell repertoires in COVID-19. Method: immunoSEQ multiplex PCR; TCRdb's copy keeps in-frame clones and lacks some. This table holds more than 200,000 clones, around 85% found once. The specimen was peripheral blood. The source is a man between 35 and 55 years old with acute or convalescent COVID-19. The CDR3 runs from the conserved cysteine through the conserved F or W. The D gene is left open where the match is weak.

-	TRBV2	TRBJ1-1	CASSVQGQTPAEAFF	TGTGCCAGCAGTGTTCAGGGGCAGACCCCAGCTGAAGCTTTCTTT
TRBD2	TRBV10-1	TRBJ2-1	CASSELAGSSYNEQFF	TGCGCCAGCAGTGAACTAGCGGGAAGCTCCTACAATGAGCAGTTCTTC
-	TRBV6-4	TRBJ1-3	CASSRKGQGSGNTIYF	TGTGCCAGCAGTCGGAAGGGGCAGGGCTCTGGAAACACCATATATTTT
TRBD2	TRBV3-1/TRBV3-2	TRBJ2-5	CASSQDAAGGKTQYF	TGTGCCAGCAGCCAAGATGCAGCGGGGGGGAAGACCCAGTACTTC
-	TRBV4-1	TRBJ2-3	CASKGGGADTQYF	TGCGCCAGCAAGGGAGGGGGTGCAGATACGCAGTATTTT
-	TRBV10-3	TRBJ2-7	CAITPEVSSYEQYF	TGTGCCATCACCCCGGAGGTTAGCTCCTACGAGCAGTACTTC
-	TRBV27	TRBJ1-1	CASSPWSGDTEAFF	TGTGCCAGCAGCCCCTGGTCCGGGGACACTGAAGCTTTCTTT
-	TRBV6-5	TRBJ1-2	CASLDGNYGYTF	TGTGCCAGCTTAGACGGGAACTATGGCTACACCTTC
TRBD1	TRBV6-6	TRBJ2-5	CASSRSTGGTYQETQYF	TGTGCCAGCAGCCGATCGACAGGGGGCACGTATCAAGAGACCCAGTACTTC
TRBD1	TRBV6-5	TRBJ2-5	CASSYRGTGGTLRYF	TGTGCCAGCAGTTACCGGGGGACAGGCGGAACCCTCCGGTACTTC
-	TRBV4-1	TRBJ1-1	CASSQSAEGNTEAFF	TGCGCCAGCAGCCAATCCGCAGAGGGGAACACTGAAGCTTTCTTT
TRBD2	TRBV5-5	TRBJ2-1	CASSGSSGGESSYNEQFF	TGTGCCAGCAGCGGGAGTAGCGGGGGCGAAAGCTCCTACAATGAGCAGTTCTTC
TRBD2	TRBV11-3	TRBJ2-7	CASSLGGGVHNEQYF	TGTGCCAGCAGCTTAGGGGGGGGAGTACATAACGAGCAGTACTTC
-	TRBV30	TRBJ2-7	CAWSPLDRPGISEQYF	TGTGCCTGGAGTCCACTAGACAGGCCGGGTATCTCCGAGCAGTACTTC
TRBD1	TRBV5-1	TRBJ1-2	CASSWGDRKANYGYTF	TGCGCCAGCAGCTGGGGGGACAGGAAGGCTAACTATGGCTACACCTTC
-	TRBV19	TRBJ1-5	CASSPGSTPRNQPQHF	TGTGCCAGTAGTCCCGGGAGCACGCCTCGAAATCAGCCCCAGCATTTT
TRBD1	TRBV5-1	TRBJ2-3	CASSPGGWDTDTQYF	TGCGCCAGCAGCCCAGGGGGCTGGGACACAGATACGCAGTATTTT